Below are 4 T cell receptor beta chains sequenced from a single sample in a study of CXCR3-negative and CXCR3-positive naive CD8 T cells. Through 5' RACE with UMI labels, the TRB cDNA libraries were prepared. TCRdb reprocessed the 5' RACE reads, keeping one entry per CDR3 protein, no DNA. This repertoire comprises over 20,000 distinct CDR3 sequences; its ten largest clones make up about 18%. The specimen was memory CD8+ T cells from blood. The receptor source for this set is a human donor in good health. Some clones in this sample may be carry-over from other donors' samples.

The V gene is TRBV4-1, the J gene TRBJ2-7; TCRdb indicates TRBD1, and absent DNA this call remains unverified. This CDR3 is 11 amino acids long. The V gene's germline CDR1 is MGHRA and CDR2 YSYEKL. This chain's CDR3 is CASGTGSEQYF.

V usage is TRBV5-1 and J usage is TRBJ2-7; TCRdb gives TRBD1 as the D gene, but with no DNA this cannot be confirmed. Germline loops: CDR1 SGHRS, CDR2 YFSETQ. The length of the CDR3 is 16 residues. This CDR3 reads CASSQDFRQGAYEQYF.

The V gene is TRBV20-1, the J gene TRBJ2-1; TCRdb returns TRBD1, unconfirmable since there is no DNA. Per the germline V gene, CDR1 is DFQATT and CDR2 is SNEGSKA (reference sequence). The CDR3 has 14 residues. CDR3 region: CSASPGTGEVGQFF.

The chain has TRBV6-2 or TRBV6-3 and TRBJ2-5; TCRdb outputs TRBD1, but without DNA this stays unchecked. CDR3 size: 14 residues. The germline V gene has CDR1 MNHEY and CDR2 SVGEGT. CDR3: CASSPGRQVETQYF.